This is a list of T cell receptor beta chains from one sample in a study of CD8+ T cells in alopecia areata. Libraries were prepared by immunoSEQ multiplex PCR; TCRdb keeps only in-frame clonotypes and omits some of them. Among about 180,000 clones listed, approximately 62% were seen once. The material was CD4+ T cells sorted from blood, obtained at week 0. The receptors were sampled from a human donor with alopecia areata. Both conserved end residues are part of each CDR3. Fields, in order: D gene, clone size, J gene, V gene, CDR3 DNA, CDR3 protein. D genes are given only for firm matches. Clone size is stated in some rows and not others, as once, few, many or a class when expanded.

D gene: .
clone size: .
J gene: TRBJ1-2
V gene: TRBV30
CDR3 DNA: TGTGCCTGGACCAGGGAAAACTATGGCTACACCTTC
CDR3 protein: CAWTRENYGYTF

D gene: .
clone size: few
J gene: TRBJ2-5
V gene: TRBV30
CDR3 DNA: TGTGCCTGGAGTGTACGGGGGGCCTCCCAAGAGACCCAGTACTTC
CDR3 protein: CAWSVRGASQETQYF

D gene: TRBD1
clone size: .
J gene: TRBJ2-3
V gene: TRBV7-2
CDR3 DNA: TGTGCCAGCAGTTTCGACAGGGGCAGCACAGATACGCAGTATTTT
CDR3 protein: CASSFDRGSTDTQYF

D gene: TRBD1
clone size: .
J gene: TRBJ2-1
V gene: TRBV7-6
CDR3 DNA: TGTGCCAGCAGCTTAGTATCGTGGACAGGGGTTAATGAGCAGTTCTTC
CDR3 protein: CASSLVSWTGVNEQFF

D gene: .
clone size: .
J gene: TRBJ1-3
V gene: TRBV29-1
CDR3 DNA: TGCAGCGGGATCTCTGGAAACACCATATATTTT
CDR3 protein: CSGISGNTIYF

D gene: .
clone size: .
J gene: TRBJ1-2
V gene: TRBV2
CDR3 DNA: TGTGCCAGCAGTGTAAGTGGGACCCGAGAAGGCTACACCTTC
CDR3 protein: CASSVSGTREGYTF

D gene: TRBD2
clone size: once
J gene: TRBJ2-3
V gene: TRBV11-2
CDR3 DNA: TGTGCCAGCAGCCGGCCCAGCGGGGGCCGCACAGATACGCAGTATTTT
CDR3 protein: CASSRPSGGRTDTQYF

D gene: .
clone size: .
J gene: TRBJ2-5
V gene: TRBV18
CDR3 DNA: TGTGCCAGCTCACCACCCACTAGCCCACCGGGGACCCAGTACTTC
CDR3 protein: CASSPPTSPPGTQYF

D gene: .
clone size: .
J gene: TRBJ1-4
V gene: TRBV30
CDR3 DNA: TGTGCCTGGAGTGTACAAGGGGAAAAACTGTTTTTT
CDR3 protein: CAWSVQGEKLFF

D gene: .
clone size: .
J gene: TRBJ2-3
V gene: TRBV29-1
CDR3 DNA: TGCAGCGTTGGGGATACGCAGTATTTT
CDR3 protein: CSVGDTQYF

D gene: .
clone size: few
J gene: TRBJ2-7
V gene: TRBV25-1
CDR3 DNA: TGTGCCAGCGGGGGTTACGAGCAGTACTTC
CDR3 protein: CASGGYEQYF

D gene: .
clone size: .
J gene: TRBJ2-1
V gene: TRBV5-6
CDR3 DNA: TGTGCCAGCAGTAATGGACTAAGAAGCTCCTACAATGAGCAGTTCTTC
CDR3 protein: CASSNGLRSSYNEQFF

D gene: .
clone size: once
J gene: TRBJ2-7
V gene: TRBV5-1
CDR3 DNA: TGCGCCAGCAGCCTACACAGGACGGATTCCTACGAGCAGTACTTC
CDR3 protein: CASSLHRTDSYEQYF

D gene: TRBD1
clone size: .
J gene: TRBJ2-5
V gene: TRBV7-3
CDR3 DNA: TGTGCCAGCAGCTTATGGGGACAGGGAGATTTCAAGAACCAGTACTTC
CDR3 protein: CASSLWGQGDFKNQYF

D gene: .
clone size: .
J gene: TRBJ2-7
V gene: TRBV20-1
CDR3 DNA: TGCAGTGCCAAGCGGCACGAGCAGTACTTC
CDR3 protein: CSAKRHEQYF

D gene: TRBD2
clone size: .
J gene: TRBJ2-4
V gene: TRBV27
CDR3 DNA: TGTGCCAGCAGTGGTATAGCGGGGTACATTCAGTACTTC
CDR3 protein: CASSGIAGYIQYF

D gene: .
clone size: .
J gene: TRBJ2-3
V gene: TRBV5-1
CDR3 DNA: TGCGCCAGCAGAGGTGGAGGGGTTAGCACAGATACGCAGTATTTT
CDR3 protein: CASRGGGVSTDTQYF

D gene: .
clone size: .
J gene: TRBJ1-6
V gene: TRBV7-9
CDR3 DNA: TGTGCCAGCAGCTTCGGTCCTAATAATTCACCCCTCCACTTT
CDR3 protein: CASSFGPNNSPLHF

D gene: .
clone size: .
J gene: TRBJ1-1
V gene: TRBV6-5
CDR3 DNA: TGTGCCAGCACATTCGCGGTGAACACTGAAGCTTTCTTT
CDR3 protein: CASTFAVNTEAFF

D gene: .
clone size: .
J gene: TRBJ1-2
V gene: TRBV18
CDR3 DNA: TGTGCCAGCTCGCCACCGGAGTTCTCTGATGGCTACACCTTC
CDR3 protein: CASSPPEFSDGYTF

D gene: .
clone size: once
J gene: TRBJ1-3
V gene: TRBV30
CDR3 DNA: TGTGCCTGGAGTACCTGGAGCAGGGACACTGGAAACACCATATATTTT
CDR3 protein: CAWSTWSRDTGNTIYF

D gene: .
clone size: .
J gene: TRBJ1-2
V gene: TRBV14
CDR3 DNA: TGTGCCAGCAGCTCACGGACGGCGGGTTACACCTTC
CDR3 protein: CASSSRTAGYTF

D gene: .
clone size: few
J gene: TRBJ1-2
V gene: TRBV7-2
CDR3 DNA: TGTGCCAGCAGCTTATCCCAAGGGGGGAATGGCTACACCTTC
CDR3 protein: CASSLSQGGNGYTF

D gene: .
clone size: .
J gene: TRBJ1-2
V gene: TRBV30
CDR3 DNA: TGTGCCTGGTCCCAAGGCGGAGGCTACACCTTC
CDR3 protein: CAWSQGGGYTF

D gene: TRBD1
clone size: .
J gene: TRBJ1-6
V gene: TRBV29-1
CDR3 DNA: TGCAGCGTAAGACAGGGTGATAATTCACCCCTCCACTTT
CDR3 protein: CSVRQGDNSPLHF

D gene: TRBD1
clone size: .
J gene: TRBJ2-4
V gene: TRBV29-1
CDR3 DNA: TGCAGCGTTGAAGACCCGACAGGGGAGAAGGCCAAAAACATTCAGTACTTC
CDR3 protein: CSVEDPTGEKAKNIQYF

D gene: .
clone size: .
J gene: TRBJ2-7
V gene: TRBV5-6
CDR3 DNA: TGTGCCAGCAGCTTGGTAGGCAGGGGAACGTCCTACGAGCAGTACTTC
CDR3 protein: CASSLVGRGTSYEQYF

D gene: .
clone size: .
J gene: TRBJ2-2
V gene: TRBV5-1
CDR3 DNA: TGCGCCAGCAGCGACAGGCGAACGAACACCGGGGAGCTGTTTTTT
CDR3 protein: CASSDRRTNTGELFF

D gene: TRBD2
clone size: .
J gene: TRBJ2-7
V gene: TRBV27
CDR3 DNA: TGTGCCAGCAGCCATCGGACTAGCGGGGTTACCTACGAGCAGTACTTC
CDR3 protein: CASSHRTSGVTYEQYF

D gene: .
clone size: .
J gene: TRBJ2-5
V gene: TRBV7-2
CDR3 DNA: TGTGCCAGCAGCCGTAGGGAAAAGACCCAGTACTTC
CDR3 protein: CASSRREKTQYF

D gene: .
clone size: few
J gene: TRBJ1-4
V gene: TRBV6-6
CDR3 DNA: TGTGCCAGCAGCAAAACTAATGAAAAACTGTTTTTT
CDR3 protein: CASSKTNEKLFF

D gene: .
clone size: .
J gene: TRBJ2-7
V gene: TRBV7-2
CDR3 DNA: TGTGCCAGCAGCTTAGAGCGGGCCTTCGCCTACGAGCAGTACTTC
CDR3 protein: CASSLERAFAYEQYF

D gene: .
clone size: .
J gene: TRBJ1-1
V gene: TRBV29-1
CDR3 DNA: TGCAGCGTTGCTAGGGCAAGCCGGATGAACACTGAAGCTTTCTTT
CDR3 protein: CSVARASRMNTEAFF

D gene: .
clone size: .
J gene: TRBJ1-6
V gene: TRBV30
CDR3 DNA: TGTGCCTGGAGTGAAAATTCACCCCTCCACTTT
CDR3 protein: CAWSENSPLHF

D gene: .
clone size: .
J gene: TRBJ2-1
V gene: TRBV9
CDR3 DNA: TGTGCCAGCAGCGTAGCCCCACAGAACAATGAGCAGTTCTTC
CDR3 protein: CASSVAPQNNEQFF

D gene: TRBD2
clone size: .
J gene: TRBJ2-1
V gene: TRBV4-3
CDR3 DNA: TGCGCCAGCAGCCAGGCCGGGGGGGCGTACAATGAGCAGTTCTTC
CDR3 protein: CASSQAGGAYNEQFF

D gene: TRBD1
clone size: .
J gene: TRBJ2-1
V gene: TRBV27
CDR3 DNA: TGTGCCAGCAGTTTAGGGTTGAGGTCAGGGGCACTGTCAGGGGGCTACAATGAGCAGTTCTTC
CDR3 protein: CASSLGLRSGALSGGYNEQFF

D gene: .
clone size: .
J gene: TRBJ2-7
V gene: TRBV30
CDR3 DNA: TGTGCCTGGAGTGTACCCAATTCCGAGGAGCAGTACTTC
CDR3 protein: CAWSVPNSEEQYF

D gene: TRBD1
clone size: .
J gene: TRBJ1-1
V gene: TRBV11-2
CDR3 DNA: TGTGCCAGCACCTCTTATCGAGGACAGGGACCTAGGGAAGCTTTCTTT
CDR3 protein: CASTSYRGQGPREAFF

D gene: .
clone size: .
J gene: TRBJ1-2
V gene: TRBV5-6
CDR3 DNA: TGTGCCAGCAGCTTGGAGCAGGGTGGCTACACCTTC
CDR3 protein: CASSLEQGGYTF

D gene: TRBD1
clone size: .
J gene: TRBJ2-5
V gene: TRBV29-1
CDR3 DNA: TGCAGCGTTACTGGCCGACAGGGAGTAGAGACCCAGTACTTC
CDR3 protein: CSVTGRQGVETQYF

D gene: .
clone size: few
J gene: TRBJ2-7
V gene: TRBV2
CDR3 DNA: TGTGCCAGCAGTGAAGGGGTAACCTACGAGCAGTACTTC
CDR3 protein: CASSEGVTYEQYF

D gene: .
clone size: .
J gene: TRBJ1-5
V gene: TRBV7-9
CDR3 DNA: TGTGCCAGCACCTCTAATACGGACAATCAGCCCCAGCATTTT
CDR3 protein: CASTSNTDNQPQHF

D gene: TRBD1
clone size: .
J gene: TRBJ2-7
V gene: TRBV6-5
CDR3 DNA: TGTGCCAGCAGTCTGGACAGGAGCGAGCAGTACTTC
CDR3 protein: CASSLDRSEQYF

D gene: TRBD2
clone size: once
J gene: TRBJ2-1
V gene: TRBV11-2
CDR3 DNA: TGTGCCAGCAGCTTTCCTAGCGGGGGAAACAATGAGCAGTTCTTC
CDR3 protein: CASSFPSGGNNEQFF

D gene: .
clone size: .
J gene: TRBJ1-2
V gene: TRBV27
CDR3 DNA: TGTGCCAGCAGCCCGGCTGGCGGTGGGGGCTACACCTTC
CDR3 protein: CASSPAGGGGYTF

D gene: .
clone size: .
J gene: TRBJ2-3
V gene: TRBV18
CDR3 DNA: TGTGCCAGCTCACCATTTGTCAGGACGGGAGATACGCAGTATTTT
CDR3 protein: CASSPFVRTGDTQYF

D gene: .
clone size: .
J gene: TRBJ1-1
V gene: TRBV6-6
CDR3 DNA: TGTGCCAGCAGGCCCCAGGGTAACACTGAAGCTTTCTTT
CDR3 protein: CASRPQGNTEAFF

D gene: TRBD2
clone size: few
J gene: TRBJ2-7
V gene: TRBV4-3
CDR3 DNA: TGCGCCAGCAGCCAAGGGACTAGCGGGGGGCAGAGAGGGGAGCAGTACTTC
CDR3 protein: CASSQGTSGGQRGEQYF

D gene: TRBD2
clone size: .
J gene: TRBJ2-5
V gene: TRBV4-3
CDR3 DNA: TGCGCCAGCAGCCAAGAGTGGGGGGGTGAGACCCAGTACTTC
CDR3 protein: CASSQEWGGETQYF

D gene: TRBD1
clone size: .
J gene: TRBJ2-1
V gene: TRBV29-1
CDR3 DNA: TGCAGCGTTGGACAGGGGAGAGGCAATGAGCAGTTCTTC
CDR3 protein: CSVGQGRGNEQFF

D gene: TRBD1
clone size: .
J gene: TRBJ2-5
V gene: TRBV2
CDR3 DNA: TGTGCCAGCAGTGCGGGACAGGGGATATACGGGACCCAGTACTTC
CDR3 protein: CASSAGQGIYGTQYF

D gene: .
clone size: many
J gene: TRBJ1-4
V gene: TRBV4-3
CDR3 DNA: TGCGCCAGCAGCCAAGATCTGTATGAAAAACTGTTTTTT
CDR3 protein: CASSQDLYEKLFF

D gene: .
clone size: .
J gene: TRBJ1-1
V gene: TRBV27
CDR3 DNA: TGTGCCAGCAGTCGCAAAGCTTGGGGCACTGAAGCTTTCTTT
CDR3 protein: CASSRKAWGTEAFF

D gene: .
clone size: few
J gene: TRBJ1-2
V gene: TRBV27
CDR3 DNA: TGTGCCAGCAGTTCCACGACAGGAATGAGCTATGGCTACACCTTC
CDR3 protein: CASSSTTGMSYGYTF

D gene: TRBD1
clone size: once
J gene: TRBJ1-1
V gene: TRBV14
CDR3 DNA: TGTGCCAGCAGCCTACAGGACAGGCGTACTGAAGCTTTCTTT
CDR3 protein: CASSLQDRRTEAFF

D gene: .
clone size: few
J gene: TRBJ1-2
V gene: TRBV29-1
CDR3 DNA: TGCAGCGTTGAAGATCGCGATGGCTACACCTTC
CDR3 protein: CSVEDRDGYTF

D gene: TRBD1
clone size: .
J gene: TRBJ2-5
V gene: TRBV5-4
CDR3 DNA: TGTGCCAGCAGCCTCGGACAGGGGAAAGAGACCCAGTACTTC
CDR3 protein: CASSLGQGKETQYF

D gene: TRBD2
clone size: .
J gene: TRBJ2-1
V gene: TRBV7-2
CDR3 DNA: TGTGCCAGCAGCAGAACCAAAGCGGGGGACAATGAGCAGTTCTTC
CDR3 protein: CASSRTKAGDNEQFF